The 26 T cell receptor beta chains listed next were all sequenced from one sample in a study of early T cells in non-severe SARS-CoV-2 infection. TCRdb ran MiXCR on the 5' RACE reads and lists one entry per CDR3 protein. Of tens of thousands of distinct CDR3 sequences in the sample, around 12% were seen once. The specimen comprised whole blood, sampled at baseline. The receptors were sampled from an adult who was a healthcare worker with PCR-confirmed SARS-CoV-2 infection or an uninfected control (not recorded which). The donor label of this sample is uncertain.

This clonotype occurred a few times. The chain uses TRBV7-8 and TRBJ1-1, with TRBD1 matching 10 bases. The CDR3 loop spans 16 amino acids. The germline V gene encodes CDR1 SGHVS and CDR2 FQNEAQ. Trimming at V came to 5 bases and at J to 0 bases, leaving 6 bases not matched to a gene. CDR3 in amino acids: CASSLEGTGVNTEAFF. The DNA for the CDR3 is TGTGCCAGCAGCCTAGAAGGGACAGGGGTGAACACTGAAGCTTTCTTT.

The chain recombines TRBV6-5 with TRBJ2-1; 8 nucleotides match TRBD2. CDR1 is MNHEY, CDR2 SVGAGI, per germline. V gave up 0 bases and J gave up 5 bases; unmatched junction bases: 6. The CDR3 has 16 residues. Here the CDR3 DNA reads TGTGCCAGCAGTTACTCGTTTGCGGGGGGAGACAATGAGCAGTTCTTC. This codes for CASSYSFAGGDNEQFF.

The sample holds many counts of this clonotype. The chain joins TRBV20-1 to TRBJ1-5; tentative D call: TRBD1 (5 bases). The CDR3 runs to 16 residues. Trimming removed 0 bases at V and 11 bases at J, with 23 bases between. Germline CDR1 is DFQATT and CDR2 is SNEGSKA (reference sequence). The CDR3 DNA sequence: TGCAGTGCTAGAGATAGCGTCGGGGCAGGGAGGTTGTCCCAGCATTTT. As protein: CSARDSVGAGRLSQHF.

The rearrangement joins TRBV24-1 to TRBJ2-6; weak D call: TRBD2 (5 bases). V gave up 9 bases and J gave up 2 bases, with 7 bases separating them. The CDR3 covers 13 residues. Germline V CDR1 and CDR2: KGHDR, SFDVKD. CDR3 coding DNA: TGTGCCACCGGAGGAGCTGGGGCCAACGTCCTGACTTTC. This translates into CATGGAGANVLTF.

At least ten counts were recorded for this clonotype. This rearrangement joins TRBV6-1 to TRBJ1-2, with 9 bases that match TRBD1. Germline V CDR1 and CDR2: MNHNS, SASEGT. V lost 2 bases and J lost 8; bases outside the gene matches: 6. There are 14 residues in the CDR3. CDR3 sequence (DNA): TGTGCCAGCAGTGAACTACAGGGGGCGCGAGGCTACACCTTC. Translating it yields CASSELQGARGYTF.

The rearrangement uses TRBV3-1 and TRBJ1-1; tentative D call: TRBD1 (5 bases). CDR1 is LGHDT and CDR2 is YNNKEL in the germline V gene (reference sequence). The ends were cut back, 1 base at V and 11 bases at J, with 14 bases in the middle. This CDR3 has 13 residues. Here the CDR3 reads CASSQAEGTSAFF. Here the CDR3 DNA reads TGTGCCAGCAGCCAAGCCGAGGGGACCTCTGCTTTCTTT.

This clonotype was seen a few times. The J gene is TRBJ1-5, the V gene TRBV7-9; D is possibly TRBD1 (5 bases). Germline CDR1 SEHNR, CDR2 FQNEAQ (reference sequence). V lost 5 bases to trimming and J lost 0 bases, with 23 bases between them. The CDR3 is made up of 19 amino acids. CDR3 sequence (DNA): TGTGCCAGCAGCCCAGGCGGAACAGGAGCTCACTATAGCAATCAGCCCCAGCATTTT. Its translation: CASSPGGTGAHYSNQPQHF.

This clonotype was detected a few times. The chain carries TRBV18 and TRBJ2-5; weak D call: TRBD1 (6 bases). This CDR3 comprises 15 residues. V was pared by 3 bases and J by 1 base, with 12 bases between. In germline, CDR1 is KGHSH, CDR2 LQKENI. The CDR3 nucleotides are TGTGCCAGCTCACCGCGACCGGACAGCCAAGAGACCCAGTACTTC. Its translation is CASSPRPDSQETQYF.

Many counts were recorded for this clonotype. The genes are TRBV12-3 or TRBV12-4 and TRBJ2-1; D is ambiguous. This CDR3 comprises 15 residues. V was pared by 4 bases and J by 14 bases, with 24 bases between. CDR3 bases: TGTGCCAGCAGTTCGACCGCCGCCGACACCCCCTGGGAGTTCTTC. Its protein is CASSSTAADTPWEFF.

The genes are TRBV4-2 and TRBJ2-5; 11 nucleotides agree with TRBD2. Germline loops: CDR1 LGHNA, CDR2 YNFKEQ. The CDR3 is made up of 16 amino acids. The ends lost 1 base at V and 5 bases at J; junction bases unmatched: 6. DNA of the CDR3: TGTGCCAGCAGCCAAGTCCGGACTAGCGGGTCGGAGACCCAGTACTTC. This translates into CASSQVRTSGSETQYF.

This clonotype was observed many times. V is TRBV10-3 and J is TRBJ1-1; D might be TRBD1 (6 bases). Trimming removed 2 bases from V and 1 base from J, with 17 bases in between. Germline lookup yields CDR1 ENHRY and CDR2 SYGVKD. The CDR3 totals 17 residues. CDR3 sequence (DNA): TGTGCCATCAGTGAGCTTGGGATTCAGGGGAGGAACACTGAAGCTTTCTTT. This codes for CAISELGIQGRNTEAFF.

V gene TRBV20-1 combines with J gene TRBJ2-3; TRBD2 is a possible D gene (6 bases). Germline lookup yields CDR1 DFQATT and CDR2 SNEGSKA (reference sequence). V was clipped by 1 base and J by 6 bases, with 14 bases between them. The CDR3 is 14 residues long. CDR3 DNA sequence: TGCAGTGCTAGAGTGTTTGGAGGGACGGATACGCAGTATTTT. Translating it yields CSARVFGGTDTQYF.

In regard to this clonotype: Germline is not matched at one junction end, which may reflect a read error. This chain joins TRBV3-1 and TRBJ1-1; D is undetermined. CDR1 and CDR2 (germline): LGHDT, YNNKEL (reference sequence). The CDR3 is 14 amino acids. The CDR3 sequence: CASSRSELNTEVFF. CDR3 DNA: TGTGCCAGCAGCCGGAGTGAACTGAACACTGAAGTTTTCTTT.

The DNA for the CDR3 is TGCGCCAGCAGCTTATTTGATGGCAGGGCCACTGAAGCTTTCTTT. Translation gives CASSLFDGRATEAFF. The gene calls are TRBV5-1 and TRBJ1-1, with D maybe TRBD1 (5 bases). Germline loops: CDR1 SGHRS, CDR2 YFSETQ. V shed 2 bases and J shed 4 bases, with 15 bases lying between them. The CDR3 is 15 residues long.

The chain couples TRBV9 to TRBJ1-1, with unresolved D. Germline CDR1 and CDR2: SGDLS and YYNGEE. This CDR3 contains 17 residues. Trimming removed 0 bases at V and 1 base at J, with 16 bases between. CDR3: CASSVGFARGPNTEAFF. The CDR3 coding sequence is TGTGCCAGCAGCGTAGGCTTTGCGCGAGGGCCGAACACTGAAGCTTTCTTT.

This clonotype has a count of ten or more. V usage is TRBV20-1 and J usage is TRBJ1-2; possibly TRBD1 for D (6 bases). This CDR3 comprises 16 residues. Trimming removed 8 bases from V and 4 bases from J, with 26 bases in between. Germline CDR1 is DFQATT and CDR2 is SNEGSKA (reference sequence). In DNA, the CDR3 is TGCAGTACCCCCGGGACATCCGGTCGTAACAGCTATGGCTACACCTTC. Amino acids: CSTPGTSGRNSYGYTF.

This chain connects TRBV6-1 to TRBJ2-7, with D unresolved. CDR3 length equals 15 residues. V gave up 5 bases and J gave up 3 bases, with 17 bases separating them. Germline V CDR1 and CDR2: MNHNS, SASEGT. The CDR3 reads CASSPQVGWNYEQYV. As DNA, the CDR3 is TGTGCCAGCAGTCCCCAAGTGGGCTGGAACTACGAGCAGTACGTC.

There are many counts of this clonotype. The chain is built from TRBV28 and TRBJ2-2; weak D call: TRBD2 (5 bases). CDR1 is MDHEN and CDR2 is SYDVKM in the germline V gene. The CDR3 consists of 16 residues. The V and J ends lost 1 base and 5 bases respectively, with 14 bases between them. The CDR3 protein is CASSLLEGRGTGELFF. The CDR3 nucleotides read TGTGCCAGCAGTTTATTAGAGGGCAGAGGAACCGGGGAGCTGTTTTTT.

This clonotype has only a few counts. The V call is TRBV7-9, the J call TRBJ2-7; 10 bases line up with TRBD2. The CDR3 spans 15 residues. V was pared by 1 base and J by 4 bases, with 4 bases of the junction left unmatched. The germline V gene encodes CDR1 SEHNR and CDR2 FQNEAQ (reference sequence). CDR3 DNA: TGTGCCAGCAGCTTAGGAAGCGGGGGGGAATACGAGCAGTACGTC. Its translation: CASSLGSGGEYEQYV.

The table lists this clonotype with a few counts. The gene calls are TRBV12-3 or TRBV12-4 and TRBJ2-1, with D possibly being TRBD2 (6 bases). The CDR3 runs 15 residues. V was trimmed by 5 bases and J by 7 bases, leaving 18 bases between them. CDR3 sequence (DNA): TGTGCCAGCAGTCCCTCGGTAACCGGGGGAAATGAGCAGTTCTTC. As protein: CASSPSVTGGNEQFF.

The chain links TRBV6-6 to TRBJ2-5; tentative D call: TRBD1 (6 bases). The CDR3 has 13 amino acids. Trimming left V 8 bases short and J 2 bases short, with 12 bases between. Germline CDR1 and CDR2: MNHNY and SVGAGI (reference sequence). The CDR3 DNA follows: TGTGCCAGCTTTCGGACAGTTCAAGAGACCCAGTACTTC. It translates to CASFRTVQETQYF.

The rearrangement uses TRBV20-1 and TRBJ1-1; tentative D call: TRBD1 (6 bases). Per germline, CDR1 DFQATT and CDR2 SNEGSKA (reference sequence). The CDR3 totals 12 residues. The CDR3 protein is CSKTGLNTEAFF. The CDR3 coding sequence is TGCAGCAAGACAGGCCTGAACACTGAAGCTTTCTTT.

This clonotype came up many times. This chain links TRBV27 with TRBJ1-2, with TRBD1 matching 11 bases. Germline CDR1 reads MNHEY; CDR2 reads SMNVEV (reference sequence). J was trimmed by 4 bases and V by 6 bases; bases with no gene match: 7. The CDR3 is 15 residues long. CDR3 nucleotide sequence: TGTGCCAGCAGAACTAAAGGGACAGGGGGCTATGGCTACACCTTC. Its protein product is CASRTKGTGGYGYTF.

The genes are TRBV2 and TRBJ1-2, with 7 bases aligning to TRBD1. Germline CDR1 SNHLY, CDR2 FYNNEI. The CDR3 length is 15 residues. The V gene end was trimmed by 0 bases and the J gene end by 3 bases; junction bases not matched to a gene: 4. CDR3 residues: CASSEATGLYYGYTF. CDR3 DNA sequence: TGTGCCAGCAGTGAAGCGACAGGGCTTTACTATGGCTACACCTTC.

The chain couples TRBV15 to TRBJ1-2, with TRBD1 matching 9 bases. Per the germline V gene, CDR1 is LNHNV and CDR2 is YYDKDF (reference sequence). The CDR3 consists of 21 residues. J lost 5 bases, V lost 0 bases, and 22 bases had no gene match. DNA of the CDR3: TGTGCCACCAGCAGAGATATCGGACGAATGGGACAGGGCTCAGCCCTTTATGGCTACACCTTC. Protein product: CATSRDIGRMGQGSALYGYTF.

This clonotype was seen a few times. One junction end disagrees with the germline gene, perhaps due to a read error. The chain employs TRBV20-1 and TRBJ1-5; the match to TRBD1 covers 8 bases. Germline V gene lookup returns CDR1 DFQATT and CDR2 SNEGSKA (reference sequence). The CDR3 runs to 15 residues. DNA for the CDR3: TGCAGTGCAAGAGCCACAGGGGGTCTCAATCAGCCCCAGCATTTT. It encodes CSARATGGLNQPQHF.